This paragraph covers one TCR beta chain sequence. This clone was found once. It has no known antigen specificity. Base qualities were left out, and no much larger clone turns up one base away. Preparation of the library involved the immunoSEQ multiplex PCR assay. As stored in TCRdb, this immuneACCESS dataset retains in-frame rearrangements with V and J assigned. A fraction of the clones does not appear; measured against another copy, unresolved V genes explain less than half of the discrepancy, and the remainder lacks a known reason. The sample includes 60,000 to 75,000 clones, with about 89% observed a single time. Together, the top ten hold 2% to 2.5% of the sample. This sample was taken from a study of control samples from healthy donors and cancer patients (dated by TCRdb to 2019 to 2021). The CDR3 runs 15 amino acids, cysteine and phenylalanine included. Just CDR3 DNA is preserved here, 45 bases in frame from base 1. For this chain, trimming is 8 bases at the V end and 1 base at the J end, and the number of junction bases without a gene match is 7. CDR1 SNHLY and CDR2 FYNNEI are derived from the germline V gene.

Sequences were obtained from PBMCs. Rearrangement joined TRBV2 to TRBJ2-1; 8 bases in between match TRBD2. This sequence was found in a woman aged 50 to 60 with head and neck cancer. In nucleotide form, the sequence is TGTGCCAGCTCCGGGACTAGGGGTTCCTACAATGAGCAGTTCTTC. It is translated as CASSGTRGSYNEQFF.